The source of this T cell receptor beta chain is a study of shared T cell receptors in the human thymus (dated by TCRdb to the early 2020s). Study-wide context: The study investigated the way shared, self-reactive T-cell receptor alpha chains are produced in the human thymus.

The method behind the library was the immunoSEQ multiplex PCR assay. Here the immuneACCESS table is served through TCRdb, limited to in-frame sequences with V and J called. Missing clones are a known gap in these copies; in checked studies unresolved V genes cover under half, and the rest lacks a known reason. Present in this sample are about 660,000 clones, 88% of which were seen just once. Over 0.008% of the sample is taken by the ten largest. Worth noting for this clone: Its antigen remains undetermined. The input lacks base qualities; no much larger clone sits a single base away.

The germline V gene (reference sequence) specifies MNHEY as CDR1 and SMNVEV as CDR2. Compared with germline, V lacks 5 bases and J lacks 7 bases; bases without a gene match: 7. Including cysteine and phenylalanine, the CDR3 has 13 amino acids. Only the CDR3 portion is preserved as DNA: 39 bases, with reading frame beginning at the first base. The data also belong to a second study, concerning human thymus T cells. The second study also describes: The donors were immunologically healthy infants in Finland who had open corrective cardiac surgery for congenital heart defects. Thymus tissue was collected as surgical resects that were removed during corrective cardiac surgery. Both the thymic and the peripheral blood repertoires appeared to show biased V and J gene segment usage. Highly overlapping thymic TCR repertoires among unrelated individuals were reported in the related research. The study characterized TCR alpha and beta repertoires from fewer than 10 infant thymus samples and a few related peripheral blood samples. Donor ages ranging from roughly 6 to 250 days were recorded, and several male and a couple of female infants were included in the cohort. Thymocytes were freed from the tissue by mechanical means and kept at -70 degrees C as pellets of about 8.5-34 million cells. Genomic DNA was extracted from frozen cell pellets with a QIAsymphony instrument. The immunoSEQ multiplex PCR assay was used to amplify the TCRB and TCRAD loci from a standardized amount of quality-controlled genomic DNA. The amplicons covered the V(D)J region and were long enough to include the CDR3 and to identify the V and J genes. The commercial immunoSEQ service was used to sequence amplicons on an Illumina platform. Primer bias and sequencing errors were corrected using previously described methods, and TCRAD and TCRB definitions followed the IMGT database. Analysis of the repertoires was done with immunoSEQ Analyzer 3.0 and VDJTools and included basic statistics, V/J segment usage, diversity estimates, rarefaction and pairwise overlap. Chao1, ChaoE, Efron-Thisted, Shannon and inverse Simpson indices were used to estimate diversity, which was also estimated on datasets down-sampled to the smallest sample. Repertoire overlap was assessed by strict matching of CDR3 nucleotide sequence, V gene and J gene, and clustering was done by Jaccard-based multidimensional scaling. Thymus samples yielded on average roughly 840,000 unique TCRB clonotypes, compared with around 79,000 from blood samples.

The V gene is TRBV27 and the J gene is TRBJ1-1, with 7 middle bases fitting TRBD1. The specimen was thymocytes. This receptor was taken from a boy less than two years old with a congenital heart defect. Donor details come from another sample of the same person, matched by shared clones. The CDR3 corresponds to CASSPRDSIEAFF. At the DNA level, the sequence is TGTGCCAGCAGTCCCCGGGACAGTATTGAAGCTTTCTTT.